These 9 T cell receptor beta chains were sequenced from one sample in a study of lymphopenia after photon versus proton radiotherapy. Profiled with immunoSEQ multiplex PCR; TCRdb holds only in-frame clones, not every one. The data show about 83,000 clones, over 70% seen once. Specimen: peripheral blood, collected from a patient treated with proton-based radiotherapy. Source of these receptors: a man aged 55 to 70 with pancreatic cancer.

The chain recombines TRBV6-1 with TRBJ1-5; a weak D match, TRBD1 (6 bases). With 10 bases removed from V and 7 bases from J, the gap between germline ends came to 14 bases. Per the germline V gene, CDR1 is MNHNS and CDR2 is SASEGT. The CDR3 contains 12 residues. This CDR3 is CATWQGNQPQHF. CDR3 nucleotide sequence: TGTGCCACCTGGCAGGGGAACCAGCCCCAGCATTTT.

The chain carries TRBV7-6 and TRBJ2-1, with 9 bases lining up with TRBD2. Germline loops: CDR1 SGHVS, CDR2 FNYEAQ. This CDR3 region has 16 residues. With V trimmed by 0 bases and J by 9 bases, 9 bases remained unmatched. The CDR3 region is CASSLARGGRASEQFF. The CDR3 bases are TGTGCCAGCAGCTTAGCGCGGGGCGGGAGGGCCAGTGAGCAGTTCTTC.

The rearrangement joins TRBV28 to TRBJ1-5, with TRBD1 matching 8 bases. The V segment lost 8 bases and the J segment 4 bases; nucleotides outside the gene matches: 10. Germline loops: CDR1 MDHEN, CDR2 SYDVKM. This CDR3 region has 15 residues. This chain's CDR3 is CASGGTGTKNQPQHF. The CDR3 region has the DNA TGTGCCAGCGGGGGGACAGGAACTAAAAATCAGCCCCAGCATTTT.

This clone has only one observation. This chain uses TRBV5-1 with TRBJ2-1, with D possibly TRBD2 on 6 matching bases. The CDR3 has 14 residues. V was pared by 4 bases and J by 2 bases, with 10 bases between. CDR1 is SGHRS, CDR2 YFSETQ, per germline. The CDR3 reads CASSDGRTYNEQFF. DNA of the CDR3: TGCGCCAGCAGCGACGGGAGAACCTACAATGAGCAGTTCTTC.

V and J are TRBV2 and TRBJ2-7; unclear D gene. Deletions cut 2 bases from V and 3 bases from J, with 14 bases between. Germline V gene sequence: CDR1 SNHLY, CDR2 FYNNEI. The CDR3 is 15 residues long. CDR3 bases: TGTGCCAGCAGTGAAAACTTCTTGACCGGCTACGAGCAGTACTTC. Its protein product is CASSENFLTGYEQYF.

This chain links TRBV19 with TRBJ2-7; no clear D. CDR3 length: 13 amino acids. V was pared by 4 bases and J by 3 bases, with 10 bases between. Per the germline V gene, CDR1 is LNHDA and CDR2 is SQIVND (reference sequence). CDR3 amino acids: CASSTHNYYEQYF. DNA for the CDR3: TGTGCCAGTAGTACACATAATTACTACGAGCAGTACTTC.

The chain has TRBV27 and TRBJ1-5; D not resolved. V gave up 5 bases and J gave up 6 bases, with 17 bases separating them. Per germline, CDR1 MNHEY and CDR2 SMNVEV (reference sequence). This CDR3 spans 15 amino acids. The CDR3 is CASSARKGLGQPQHF. CDR3 in DNA: TGTGCCAGCAGTGCCCGGAAGGGCTTAGGTCAGCCCCAGCATTTT.

V usage is TRBV28 and J usage is TRBJ2-7; TRBD2 matches 9 bases. J lost 5 bases, V lost 6 bases, and 8 bases had no gene match. Looked up from germline, CDR1 is MDHEN and CDR2 is SYDVKM. The CDR3 sequence is 14 residues long. CDR3 bases: TGTGCCAGCAGAGATAGCGGGAGTTTCGACGAGCAGTACTTC. Its translation is CASRDSGSFDEQYF.

The V and J genes are TRBV5-6 and TRBJ1-2, with D unresolved. The length of the CDR3 is 15 residues. V lost 0 bases to trimming and J lost 2 bases, with 11 bases between them. Germline V gene lookup returns CDR1 SGHDT and CDR2 YYEEEE. The CDR3 is CASSLEGRLNYGYTF. DNA of the CDR3: TGTGCCAGCAGCTTGGAGGGCAGGTTAAACTATGGCTACACCTTC.